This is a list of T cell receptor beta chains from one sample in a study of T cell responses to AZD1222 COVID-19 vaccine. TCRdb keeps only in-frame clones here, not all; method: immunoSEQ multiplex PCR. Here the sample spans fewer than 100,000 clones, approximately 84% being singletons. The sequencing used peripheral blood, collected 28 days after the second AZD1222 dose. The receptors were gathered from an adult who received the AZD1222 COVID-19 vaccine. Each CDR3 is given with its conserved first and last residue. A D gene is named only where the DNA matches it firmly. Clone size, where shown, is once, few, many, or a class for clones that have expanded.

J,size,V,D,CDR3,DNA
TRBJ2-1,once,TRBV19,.,CASSKSGYSYNEQFF,TGTGCCAGTAGTAAGTCCGGGTACTCCTACAATGAGCAGTTCTTC
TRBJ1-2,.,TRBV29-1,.,CSASDTASTSNYGYTF,TGCAGCGCAAGCGACACAGCGAGTACTTCTAACTATGGCTACACCTTC
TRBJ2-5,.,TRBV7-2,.,CASSLATAETQYF,TGTGCCAGCAGCTTAGCGACAGCAGAGACCCAGTACTTC
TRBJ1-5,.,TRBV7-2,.,CASSLMEGNQPQHF,TGTGCCAGCAGCTTGATGGAAGGCAATCAGCCCCAGCATTTT
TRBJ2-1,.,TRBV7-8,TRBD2,CASSFSGGTNNEQFF,TGTGCCAGCAGTTTTAGCGGGGGAACCAACAATGAGCAGTTCTTC
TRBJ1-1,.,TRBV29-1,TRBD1,CSGDRGRNTEAFF,TGCAGCGGAGACAGGGGGAGGAACACTGAAGCTTTCTTT
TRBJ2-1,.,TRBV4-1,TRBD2,CASSQEGGRPYNEQFF,TGCGCCAGCAGCCAAGAAGGCGGGAGGCCCTACAATGAGCAGTTCTTC
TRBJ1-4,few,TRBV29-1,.,CSVKGVGTNEKLFF,TGCAGCGTGAAGGGGGTAGGGACTAATGAAAAACTGTTTTTT
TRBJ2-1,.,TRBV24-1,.,CATSDPDYLNEQFF,TGTGCCACCAGTGACCCGGACTACCTTAATGAGCAGTTCTTC
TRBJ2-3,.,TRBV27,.,CASSFPGTDTQYF,TGTGCCAGCAGTTTTCCAGGCACAGATACGCAGTATTTT
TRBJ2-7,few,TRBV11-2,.,CASSLSQSYEQYF,TGTGCCAGCAGCTTAAGCCAGTCCTACGAGCAGTACTTC
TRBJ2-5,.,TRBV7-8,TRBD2,CASSARTSGGTQYF,TGTGCCAGCAGCGCTCGGACTAGCGGGGGGACCCAGTACTTC
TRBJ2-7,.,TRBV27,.,CASSPPLGEQYF,TGTGCCAGCAGTCCACCCCTAGGAGAGCAGTACTTC
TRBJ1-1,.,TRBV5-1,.,CASSLDGPSKNTEAFF,TGCGCCAGCAGCTTGGATGGTCCCAGCAAGAACACTGAAGCTTTCTTT
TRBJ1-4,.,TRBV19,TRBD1,CASLGTAKGTTNEKLFF,TGTGCCAGTCTCGGGACAGCGAAGGGTACAACTAATGAAAAACTGTTTTTT
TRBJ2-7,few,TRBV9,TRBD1,CASSFQYRGGEQYF,TGTGCCAGCAGCTTTCAATACAGGGGTGGCGAGCAGTACTTC
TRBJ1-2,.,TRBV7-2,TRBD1,CASSPDRGVGGYTF,TGTGCCAGCAGCCCGGACAGGGGGGTGGGTGGCTACACCTTC
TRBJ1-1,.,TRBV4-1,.,CASSMRQGTEAFF,TGCGCCAGCAGTATGAGGCAGGGCACTGAAGCTTTCTTT
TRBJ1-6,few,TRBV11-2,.,CASSLGAGFSPLHF,TGTGCCAGCAGCTTAGGCGCCGGGTTTTCACCCCTCCACTTT
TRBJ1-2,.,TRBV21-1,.,CASSSGSGFGTPSEGGYTF,TGTGCCAGCAGCAGCGGCTCGGGTTTCGGGACACCCTCCGAGGGGGGCTACACCTTC